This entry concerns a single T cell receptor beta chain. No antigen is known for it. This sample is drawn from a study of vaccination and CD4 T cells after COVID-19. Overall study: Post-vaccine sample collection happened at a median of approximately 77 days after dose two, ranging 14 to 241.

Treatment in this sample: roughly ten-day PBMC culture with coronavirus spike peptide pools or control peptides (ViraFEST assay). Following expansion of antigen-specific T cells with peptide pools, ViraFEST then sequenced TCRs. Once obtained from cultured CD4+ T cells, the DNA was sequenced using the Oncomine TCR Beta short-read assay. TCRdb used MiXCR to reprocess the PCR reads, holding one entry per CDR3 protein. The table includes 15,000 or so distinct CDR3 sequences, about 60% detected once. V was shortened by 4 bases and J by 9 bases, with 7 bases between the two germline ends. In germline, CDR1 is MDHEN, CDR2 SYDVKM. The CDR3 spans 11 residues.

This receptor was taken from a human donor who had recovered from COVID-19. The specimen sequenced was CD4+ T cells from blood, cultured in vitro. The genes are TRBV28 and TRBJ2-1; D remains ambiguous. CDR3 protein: CASSYVSEQFF. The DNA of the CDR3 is TGTGCCAGCAGTTATGTGAGTGAGCAGTTCTTC.